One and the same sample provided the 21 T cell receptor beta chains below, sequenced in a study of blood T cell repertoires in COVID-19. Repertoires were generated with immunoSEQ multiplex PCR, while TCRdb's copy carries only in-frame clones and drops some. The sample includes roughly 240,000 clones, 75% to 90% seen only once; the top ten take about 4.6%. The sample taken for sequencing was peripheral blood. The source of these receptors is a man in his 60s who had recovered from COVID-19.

This chain's CDR3 is CASRSDRGPANYGYTF. CDR3 DNA sequence: TGTGCCAGCAGAAGTGACAGGGGGCCAGCTAACTATGGCTACACCTTC. V is TRBV9 and J is TRBJ1-2; TRBD1 agrees at 10 bases. V was pared by 5 bases and J by 0 bases, with 7 bases of the junction left unmatched. Per germline, CDR1 SGDLS and CDR2 YYNGEE. The CDR3 is 16 amino acids.

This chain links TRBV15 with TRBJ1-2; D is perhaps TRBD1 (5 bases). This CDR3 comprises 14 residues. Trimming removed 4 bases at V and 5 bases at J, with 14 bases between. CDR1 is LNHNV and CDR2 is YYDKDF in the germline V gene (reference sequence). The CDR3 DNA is TGTGCCACCAGCATCGGAGACAGTGTATATGGCTACACCTTC. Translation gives CATSIGDSVYGYTF. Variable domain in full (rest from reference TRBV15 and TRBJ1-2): DAMVIQNPRYQVTQFGKPVTLSCSQTLNHNVMYWYQQKSSQAPKLLFHYYDKDFNNEADTPDNFQSRRPNTSFCFLDIRSPGLGDTAMYLCATSIGDSVYGYTFGSGTRLTVV.

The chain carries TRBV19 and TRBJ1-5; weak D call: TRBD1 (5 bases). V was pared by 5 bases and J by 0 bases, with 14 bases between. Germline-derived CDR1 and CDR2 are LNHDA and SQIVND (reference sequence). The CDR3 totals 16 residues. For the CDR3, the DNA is TGTGCCAGTAGTTCGGACGGGGGTTATAGCAATCAGCCCCAGCATTTT. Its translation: CASSSDGGYSNQPQHF.

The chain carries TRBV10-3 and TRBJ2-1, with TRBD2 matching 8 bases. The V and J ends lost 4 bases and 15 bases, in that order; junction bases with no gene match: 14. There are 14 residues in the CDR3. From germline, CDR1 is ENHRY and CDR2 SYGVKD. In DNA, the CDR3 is TGTGCCATCAGTGGCGGGGGGCGCAGGAACTCGCCGTTCTTC. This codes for CAISGGGRRNSPFF.

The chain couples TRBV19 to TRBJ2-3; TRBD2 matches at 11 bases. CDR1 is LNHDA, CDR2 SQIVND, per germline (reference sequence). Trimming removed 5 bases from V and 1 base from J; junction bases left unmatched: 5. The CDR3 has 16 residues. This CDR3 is CASSLLAGARTDTQYF. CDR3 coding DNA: TGTGCCAGTAGTTTACTAGCGGGGGCCCGCACAGATACGCAGTATTTT.

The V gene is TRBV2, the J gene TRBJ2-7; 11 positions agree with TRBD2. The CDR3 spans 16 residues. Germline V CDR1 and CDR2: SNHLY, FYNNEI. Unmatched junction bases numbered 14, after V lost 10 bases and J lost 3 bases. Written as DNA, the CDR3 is TGTGCCACTCGAGAGGGGTTGGGGACTAGCGGCTACGAGCAGTACTTC. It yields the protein CATREGLGTSGYEQYF.

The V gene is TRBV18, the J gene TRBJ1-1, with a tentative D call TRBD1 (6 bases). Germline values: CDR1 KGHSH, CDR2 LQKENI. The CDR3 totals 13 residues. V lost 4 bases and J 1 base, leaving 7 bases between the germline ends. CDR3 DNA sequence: TGTGCCAGCTCACGAGGGGGGAACACTGAAGCTTTCTTT. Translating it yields CASSRGGNTEAFF.

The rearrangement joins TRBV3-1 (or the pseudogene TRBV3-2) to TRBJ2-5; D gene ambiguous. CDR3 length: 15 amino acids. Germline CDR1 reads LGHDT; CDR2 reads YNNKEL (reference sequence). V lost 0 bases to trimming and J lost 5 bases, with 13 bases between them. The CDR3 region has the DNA TGTGCCAGCAGCCAAGATGGCCGGTCCGGGGAGACCCAGTACTTC. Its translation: CASSQDGRSGETQYF.

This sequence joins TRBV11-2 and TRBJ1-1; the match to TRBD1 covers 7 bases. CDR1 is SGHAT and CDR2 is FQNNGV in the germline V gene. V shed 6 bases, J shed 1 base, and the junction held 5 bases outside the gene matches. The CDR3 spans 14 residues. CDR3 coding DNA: TGTGCCAGCAGGACCACAGGGGCGAACACTGAAGCTTTCTTT. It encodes CASRTTGANTEAFF.

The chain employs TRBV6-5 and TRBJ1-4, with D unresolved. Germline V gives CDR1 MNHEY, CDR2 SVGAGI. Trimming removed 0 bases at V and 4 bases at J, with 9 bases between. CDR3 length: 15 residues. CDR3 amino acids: CASSYSGSHNEKLFF. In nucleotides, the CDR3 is TGTGCCAGCAGTTACTCGGGCAGTCATAATGAAAAACTGTTTTTT.

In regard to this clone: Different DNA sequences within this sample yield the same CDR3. CDR3 bases: TGTGCCAGCAGCTTCCCAGACTCATACAATGAGCAGTTCTTC. It is translated as CASSFPDSYNEQFF. This chain uses TRBV5-5 with TRBJ2-1, with D unresolved. CDR1 SGHKS and CDR2 YYEKEE come from the germline V gene (reference sequence). Trimming left V 2 bases short and J 4 bases short, with 10 bases between. The CDR3 runs to 14 residues. The full variable domain, completed using reference TRBV5-5 and TRBJ2-1, is DAGVTQSPTHLIKTRGQQVTLRCSPISGHKSVSWYQQVLGQGPQFIFQYYEKEERGRGNFPDRFSARQFPNYSSELNVNALLLGDSALYLCASSFPDSYNEQFFGPGTRLTVL.

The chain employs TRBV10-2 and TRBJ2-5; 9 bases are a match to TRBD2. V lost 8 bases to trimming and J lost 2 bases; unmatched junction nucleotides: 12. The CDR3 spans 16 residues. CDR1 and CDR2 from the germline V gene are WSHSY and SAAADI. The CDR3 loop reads CASCPPLAGRQETQYF. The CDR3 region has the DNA TGCGCCAGCTGCCCACCCCTAGCGGGACGTCAAGAGACCCAGTACTTC.

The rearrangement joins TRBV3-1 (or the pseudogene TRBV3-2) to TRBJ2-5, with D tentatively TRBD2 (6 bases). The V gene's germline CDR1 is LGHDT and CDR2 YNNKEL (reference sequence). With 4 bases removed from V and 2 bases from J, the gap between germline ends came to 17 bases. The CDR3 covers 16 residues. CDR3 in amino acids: CASSPQWGEPQETQYF. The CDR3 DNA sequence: TGTGCCAGCAGCCCCCAGTGGGGGGAACCACAAGAGACCCAGTACTTC.

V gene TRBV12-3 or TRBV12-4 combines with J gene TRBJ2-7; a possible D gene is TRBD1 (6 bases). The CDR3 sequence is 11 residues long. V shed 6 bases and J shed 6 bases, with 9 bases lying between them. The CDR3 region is CASRARGEQYF. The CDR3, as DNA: TGTGCCAGCAGAGCCAGGGGCGAGCAGTACTTC.

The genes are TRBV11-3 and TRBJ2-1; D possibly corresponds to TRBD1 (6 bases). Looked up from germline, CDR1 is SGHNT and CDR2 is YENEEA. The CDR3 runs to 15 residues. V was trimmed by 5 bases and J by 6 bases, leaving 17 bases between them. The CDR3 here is CASSLRGPGGNEQFF. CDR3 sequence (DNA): TGTGCCAGCAGCCTCAGGGGCCCTGGCGGCAATGAGCAGTTCTTC. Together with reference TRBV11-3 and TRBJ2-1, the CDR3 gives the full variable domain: EAGVVQSPRYKIIEKKQPVAFWCNPISGHNTLYWYLQNLGQGPELLIRYENEEAVDDSQLPKDRFSAERLKGVDSTLKIQPAELGDSAVYLCASSLRGPGGNEQFFGPGTRLTVL.

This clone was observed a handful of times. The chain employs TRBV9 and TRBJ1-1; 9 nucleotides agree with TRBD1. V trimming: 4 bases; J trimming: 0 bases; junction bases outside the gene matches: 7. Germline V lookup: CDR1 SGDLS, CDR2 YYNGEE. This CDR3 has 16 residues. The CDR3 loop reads CASSPQGARVNTEAFF. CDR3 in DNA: TGTGCCAGCAGCCCACAGGGGGCGCGAGTGAACACTGAAGCTTTCTTT. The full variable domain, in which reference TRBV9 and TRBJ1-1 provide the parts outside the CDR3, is DSGVTQTPKHLITATGQRVTLRCSPRSGDLSVYWYQQSLDQGLQFLIQYYNGEERAKGNILERFSAQQFPDLHSELNLSSLELGDSALYFCASSPQGARVNTEAFFGQGTRLTVV.

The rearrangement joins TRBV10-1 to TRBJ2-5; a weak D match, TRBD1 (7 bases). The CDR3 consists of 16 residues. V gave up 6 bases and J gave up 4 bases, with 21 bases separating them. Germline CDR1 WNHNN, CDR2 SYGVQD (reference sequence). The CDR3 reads CASSPGRGEARETQYF. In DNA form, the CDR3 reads TGCGCCAGCAGCCCGGGCAGGGGGGAGGCCCGAGAGACCCAGTACTTC.

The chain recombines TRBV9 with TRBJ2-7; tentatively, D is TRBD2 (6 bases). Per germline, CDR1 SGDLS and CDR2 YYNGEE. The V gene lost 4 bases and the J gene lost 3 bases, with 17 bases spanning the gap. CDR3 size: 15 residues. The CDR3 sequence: CASSPNPGGNYEQYF. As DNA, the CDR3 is TGTGCCAGCAGCCCCAACCCCGGGGGAAACTACGAGCAGTACTTC.

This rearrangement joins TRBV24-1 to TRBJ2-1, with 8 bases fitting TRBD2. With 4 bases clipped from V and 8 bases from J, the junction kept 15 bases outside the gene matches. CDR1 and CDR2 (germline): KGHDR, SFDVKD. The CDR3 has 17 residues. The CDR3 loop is CATSDPRPGLGGDEQFF. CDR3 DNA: TGTGCCACCAGTGACCCTCGACCGGGACTAGGGGGGGATGAGCAGTTCTTC.

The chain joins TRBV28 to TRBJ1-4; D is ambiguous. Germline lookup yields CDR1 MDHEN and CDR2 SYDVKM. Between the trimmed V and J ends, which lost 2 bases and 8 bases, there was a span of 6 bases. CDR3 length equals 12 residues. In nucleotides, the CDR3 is TGTGCCAGCAGTTTAGCGGGCGAAAAACTGTTTTTT. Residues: CASSLAGEKLFF.

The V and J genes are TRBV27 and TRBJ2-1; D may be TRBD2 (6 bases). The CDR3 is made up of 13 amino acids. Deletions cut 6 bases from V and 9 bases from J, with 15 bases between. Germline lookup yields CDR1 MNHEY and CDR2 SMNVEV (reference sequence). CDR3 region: CASRVEGFGEQFF. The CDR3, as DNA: TGTGCCAGCAGGGTGGAGGGGTTCGGTGAGCAGTTCTTC.